This T cell receptor (beta chain) was sequenced in a study of T cells in Graves' hyperthyroidism and ophthalmopathy. Study in general: Peripheral blood was obtained at initial diagnosis, preceding any treatment.

Each patient was aged 18 to 65 and had newly diagnosed hyperthyroidism of under 2 months' duration. From around 11 ml of fresh peripheral blood, PBMCs were isolated. RNA transcripts were the template for amplifying TCR beta CDR3 regions. First-round RT-PCR targeting the TCR CDR3 was performed with the HTBI primer set. TCRdb independently ran MiXCR on the multiplex PCR reads; one entry per CDR3 protein. This table holds 800,000 or so distinct CDR3 sequences, about two fifths found once. Turning to this clonotype: The antigen remains undetermined.

The study, taken as a whole, reports: The blood repertoire included most of the expanded thyroid clonotypes above 0.001.

This clonotype was sampled from a man aged 18 to 29 with Graves' hyperthyroidism. The sample taken for sequencing was blood.

The CDR3 here is CASSDGTSNYEHF. The CDR3 nucleotides are TGTGCCAGCAGTGACGGGACTAGCAATTACGAGCATTTT. J is TRBJ1-5 and V is TRBV2, with D perhaps matching TRBD1 (5 bases). Trimming removed 3 bases from V and 14 bases from J, with 17 bases in between. Germline lookup yields CDR1 SNHLY and CDR2 FYNNEI. The CDR3 sequence is 13 residues long.